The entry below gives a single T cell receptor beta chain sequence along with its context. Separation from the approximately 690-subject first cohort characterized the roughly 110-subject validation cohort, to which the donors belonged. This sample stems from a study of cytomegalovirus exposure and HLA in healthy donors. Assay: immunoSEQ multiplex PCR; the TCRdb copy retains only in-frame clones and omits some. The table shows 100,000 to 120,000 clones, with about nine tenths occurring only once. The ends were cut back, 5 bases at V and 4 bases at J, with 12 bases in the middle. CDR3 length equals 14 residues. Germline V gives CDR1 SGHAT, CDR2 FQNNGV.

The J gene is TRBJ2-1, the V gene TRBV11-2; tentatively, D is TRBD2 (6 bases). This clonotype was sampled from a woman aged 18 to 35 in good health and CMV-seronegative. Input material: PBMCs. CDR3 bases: TGTGCCAGCAGCCTCCTGGAGGGGTACAATGAGCAGTTCTTC. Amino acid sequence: CASSLLEGYNEQFF.